Below, one TCR beta chain is given with its context. What it binds is unknown. The CDR3 contains 15 residues. The ends lost 2 bases at V and 6 bases at J; junction bases unmatched: 10. Germline V gives CDR1 GTSNPN, CDR2 SVGIG (reference sequence). Sequencing was designed to attain a depth spanning 1 in 200,000 to 1 in 1 million T cells. Clones were read by immunoSEQ multiplex PCR, and TCRdb kept only the in-frame ones, dropping some. The table lists roughly 250,000 clones, 70% of them singletons. This sample stems from a study of cytotoxic CD8 clonotypes in ibrutinib-treated CLL. Study-level background: On average, roughly 94,000 productive rearrangements and around 250,000 productive templates per sample.

Findings of the study overall: The study found baseline clonality above age-matched healthy donors, tracking circulating CD8+ T-cell counts.

This chain joins TRBV30 and TRBJ1-1; TRBD1 matches at 9 bases. The receptor was isolated from a human donor with chronic lymphocytic leukemia. The material sequenced was PBMCs, taken after 24 months of ibrutinib treatment. The CDR3 loop is CAWSQTQGARAEAFF. For the CDR3, the DNA is TGTGCCTGGAGTCAGACACAGGGGGCTAGGGCTGAAGCTTTCTTT. The whole variable domain, remainder taken from reference TRBV30 and TRBJ1-1, is SQTIHQWPATLVQPVGSPLSLECTVEGTSNPNLYWYRQAAGRGLQLLFYSVGIGQISSEVPQNLSASRPQDRQFILSSKKLLLSDSGFYLCAWSQTQGARAEAFFGQGTRLTVV.